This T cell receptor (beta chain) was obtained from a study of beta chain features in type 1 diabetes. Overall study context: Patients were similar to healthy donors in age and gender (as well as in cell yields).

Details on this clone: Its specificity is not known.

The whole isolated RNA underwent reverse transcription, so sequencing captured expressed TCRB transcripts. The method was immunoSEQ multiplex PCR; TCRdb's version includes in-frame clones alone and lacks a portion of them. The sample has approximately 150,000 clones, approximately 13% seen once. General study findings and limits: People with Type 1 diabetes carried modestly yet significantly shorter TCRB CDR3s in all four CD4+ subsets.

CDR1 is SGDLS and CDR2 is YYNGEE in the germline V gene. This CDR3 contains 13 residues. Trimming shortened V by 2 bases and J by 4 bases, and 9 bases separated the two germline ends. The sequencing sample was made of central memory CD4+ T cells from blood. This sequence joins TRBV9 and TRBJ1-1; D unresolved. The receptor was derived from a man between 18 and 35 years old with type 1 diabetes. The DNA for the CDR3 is TGTGCCAGCAGCGTTGAACTGGTCACTGAAGCTTTCTTT. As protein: CASSVELVTEAFF.